Sequencing of this T cell receptor beta chain was carried out in a study of beta chain features in type 1 diabetes. Study-level information: Healthy donors, compared against patients, showed similar age, gender and cell yields.

The CDR3 totals 14 residues. The germline gives CDR1 SGHAT, CDR2 FQNNGV. The ends were cut back, 4 bases at V and 6 bases at J, with 12 bases in the middle. On average, the one heparinised blood draw given by each donor was approximately 100 mL. Stem cell-like memory, regulatory, central memory and naive CD4+ cells were sorted via CD45RO/CCR7/CD25/CD127/CD95/CD27. The investigators reverse transcribed all of the isolated RNA, so they sequenced expressed TCRB transcripts. The study obtained an average of about 1.01 million reads from stem cell-like memory T cell samples. Sequenced by immunoSEQ multiplex PCR; TCRdb stores in-frame clones only, minus some. The data show tens of thousands of clones, with roughly 30% seen just once and around 0.5% held by the top ten.

The chain is built from TRBV11-2 and TRBJ1-4; D is unresolved. The TCR originated in a woman aged 18-35 years in good health. The specimen sequenced was stem cell memory CD4+ T cells from blood. The DNA for the CDR3 is TGTGCCAGCAGCTCCCCCGGGAGGGATGAAAAACTGTTTTTT. As protein: CASSSPGRDEKLFF.